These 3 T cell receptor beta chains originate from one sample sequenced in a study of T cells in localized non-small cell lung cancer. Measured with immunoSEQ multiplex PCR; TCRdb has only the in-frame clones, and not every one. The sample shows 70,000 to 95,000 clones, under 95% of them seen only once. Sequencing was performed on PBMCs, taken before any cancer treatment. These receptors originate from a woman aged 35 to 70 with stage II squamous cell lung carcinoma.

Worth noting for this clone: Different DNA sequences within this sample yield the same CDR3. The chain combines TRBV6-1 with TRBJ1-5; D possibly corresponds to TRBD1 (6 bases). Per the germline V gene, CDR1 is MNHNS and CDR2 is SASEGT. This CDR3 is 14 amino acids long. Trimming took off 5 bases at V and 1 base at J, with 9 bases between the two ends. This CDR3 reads CASSLQGSNQPQHF. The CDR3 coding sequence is TGTGCCAGCAGTTTACAGGGAAGCAATCAGCCCCAGCATTTT.

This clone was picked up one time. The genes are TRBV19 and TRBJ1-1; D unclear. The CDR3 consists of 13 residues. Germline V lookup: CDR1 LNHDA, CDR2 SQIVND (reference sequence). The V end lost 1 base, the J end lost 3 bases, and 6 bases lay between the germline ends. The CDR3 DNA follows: TGTGCCAGTAGTATAGGGGTACACACTGAAGCTTTCTTT. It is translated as CASSIGVHTEAFF.

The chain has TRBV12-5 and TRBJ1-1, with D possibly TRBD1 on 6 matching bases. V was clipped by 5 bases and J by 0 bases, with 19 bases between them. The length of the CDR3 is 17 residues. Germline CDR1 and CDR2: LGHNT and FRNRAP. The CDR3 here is CASGDRDTGFLNTEAFF. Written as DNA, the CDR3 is TGTGCTAGTGGTGACCGGGACACAGGCTTTTTGAACACTGAAGCTTTCTTT.